This T cell receptor beta chain was observed in a study of T cell repertoires in aging, cancer and after chemotherapy. V was pared by 4 bases and J by 4 bases, with 13 bases between. This CDR3 is 13 amino acids long. Germline values: CDR1 DFQATT, CDR2 SNEGSKA (reference sequence). This clonotype was seen a handful of times. Multiplex touch-down PCR with TRB-A/B primers amplified rearranged V-D-J TRB sequences. TCRdb redid the calling of the multiplex PCR reads with MiXCR, one entry per CDR3 protein. The sample has roughly 2,200 distinct CDR3 sequences, under 40% seen once. Peripheral blood genomic DNA, not sorted cells or RNA, was the template.

The material sequenced was blood. The rearrangement links TRBV20-1 to TRBJ1-2; no firm D call. The sequence came from a human donor with a blood cancer. Written as DNA, the CDR3 is TGCAGTGCTACGGAGCGTTGGGGCTATGGCTACACCTTC. Translating it yields CSATERWGYGYTF.